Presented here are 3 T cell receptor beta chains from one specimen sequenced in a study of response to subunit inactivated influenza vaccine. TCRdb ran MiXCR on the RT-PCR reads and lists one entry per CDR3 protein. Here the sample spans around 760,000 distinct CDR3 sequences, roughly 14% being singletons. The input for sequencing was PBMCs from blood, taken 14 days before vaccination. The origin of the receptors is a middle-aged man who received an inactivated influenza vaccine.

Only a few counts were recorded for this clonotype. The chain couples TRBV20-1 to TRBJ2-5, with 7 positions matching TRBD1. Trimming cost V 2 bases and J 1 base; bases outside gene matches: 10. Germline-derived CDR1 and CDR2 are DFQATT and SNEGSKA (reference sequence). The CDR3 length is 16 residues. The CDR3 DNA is TGCAGTGCTAGAAACACCGGGACAGTAGCCCAAGAGACCCAGTACTTC. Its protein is CSARNTGTVAQETQYF.

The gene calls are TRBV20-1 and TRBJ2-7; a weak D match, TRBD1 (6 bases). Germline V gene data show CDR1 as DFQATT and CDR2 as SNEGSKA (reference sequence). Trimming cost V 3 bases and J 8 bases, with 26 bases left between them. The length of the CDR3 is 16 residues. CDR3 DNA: TGCAGTGCTAGCCCAAACTACAGGGCCTTCCCTATCCAGCAGTACTTC. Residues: CSASPNYRAFPIQQYF.

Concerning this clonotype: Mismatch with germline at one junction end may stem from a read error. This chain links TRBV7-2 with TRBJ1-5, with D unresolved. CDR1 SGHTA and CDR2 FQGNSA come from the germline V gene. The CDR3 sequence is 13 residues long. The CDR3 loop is CASSLFSDQPQHF. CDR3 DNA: TGTGCCAGCAGCTTATTTAGCGATCAGCCCCAGCATTTT.